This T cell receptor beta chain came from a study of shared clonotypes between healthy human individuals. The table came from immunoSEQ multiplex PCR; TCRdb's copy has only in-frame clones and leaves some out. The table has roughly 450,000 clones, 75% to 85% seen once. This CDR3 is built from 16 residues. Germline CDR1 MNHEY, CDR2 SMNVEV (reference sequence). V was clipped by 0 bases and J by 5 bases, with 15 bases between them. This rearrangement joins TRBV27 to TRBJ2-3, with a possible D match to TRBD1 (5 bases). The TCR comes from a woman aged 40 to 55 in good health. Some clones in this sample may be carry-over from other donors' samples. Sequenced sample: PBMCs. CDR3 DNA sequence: TGTGCCAGCAGTTTATCCCCAGGGCGATTAGAAGATACGCAGTATTTT. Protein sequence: CASSLSPGRLEDTQYF.